Listed here are 13 T cell receptor beta chains from one sample, sequenced in a study of blood T cell dynamics during melanoma immunotherapy. Sequencing used immunoSEQ multiplex PCR; TCRdb keeps in-frame clones, though not all of them. Its listing shows under 45 clones. Time point here: week 3, after first cycle of checkpoint inhibitor. The specimen comprised cell-free DNA from blood, sampled from a patient treated with checkpoint blockade. All receptors come from a human donor with melanoma.

The chain recombines TRBV9 with TRBJ2-5; 10 bases map to TRBD1. Near its end, the DNA agrees better with TRBJ2-7, so the J call may be wrong. Germline assignment: CDR1 SGDLS and CDR2 YYNGEE. This CDR3 is built from 15 residues. CDR3 protein: CASRPGQGLPYEQYF. CDR3 DNA: TGTGCCAGCAGACCGGGACAGGGGCTCCCTTACGAGCAGTACTTC.

The genes are TRBV7-6 and TRBJ2-3; TRBD1 aligns across 9 bases. Losses at the gene ends were 1 base for V and 5 bases for J; bases not matched to a gene: 1. The CDR3 has 14 amino acids. Germline V gene lookup returns CDR1 SGHVS and CDR2 FNYEAQ. For the CDR3, the DNA is TGTGCCAGCAGCTTAGACAGGGGGCAAGATACGCAGTATTTT. Its protein product is CASSLDRGQDTQYF.

This clone showed up just a few times. The chain couples TRBV15 to TRBJ1-5; D is unclear. Germline lookup yields CDR1 LNHNV and CDR2 YYDKDF (reference sequence). There are 12 residues in the CDR3. Trimming pared 5 bases from V and 7 bases from J, leaving 9 bases between. The CDR3 nucleotides read TGTGCCACCAGCCGCCCGGGACAGCCCCAGCATTTT. It codes for CATSRPGQPQHF.

The chain links TRBV9 to TRBJ2-1, with D tentatively TRBD2 (5 bases). V was trimmed by 3 bases and J by 2 bases, leaving 9 bases between them. CDR1 SGDLS and CDR2 YYNGEE come from the germline V gene. The CDR3 is 14 amino acids. The CDR3 coding sequence is TGTGCCAGCAGCGCAGACGGGACCTACAATGAGCAGTTCTTC. Amino acids: CASSADGTYNEQFF.

CDR3 nucleotides: TGTGCCAGCAGGCAGGGGGGCCAGCCCCAGCATTTT. Translated, it gives CASRQGGQPQHF. The V call is TRBV2, the J call TRBJ1-5; 7 nucleotides match TRBD1. The V gene's germline CDR1 is SNHLY and CDR2 FYNNEI. The CDR3 covers 12 residues. The junction had 3 bases not matched to a gene; V was cut back by 6 bases and J by 7 bases.

This clone was seen a few times. The gene calls are TRBV2 and TRBJ2-7; D is ambiguous. The germline CDR1 and CDR2 sequences are SNHLY and FYNNEI. The CDR3 is 12 amino acids. V lost 2 bases to trimming and J lost 2 bases, with 4 bases between them. CDR3 protein: CASSERPYEQYF. The CDR3 nucleotides are TGTGCCAGCAGTGAACGGCCCTACGAGCAGTACTTC.

This clone was counted a few times. The chain combines TRBV5-6 with TRBJ2-2; tentatively, D is TRBD1 (5 bases). In germline, CDR1 is SGHDT, CDR2 YYEEEE. Trimming stripped 2 bases from V and 6 bases from J, with 8 bases between. This CDR3 spans 13 amino acids. The CDR3 DNA reads TGTGCCAGCAGCTTTGGGGCAGCCGGGGAGCTGTTTTTT. Encoded protein: CASSFGAAGELFF.

V and J are TRBV21-1 and TRBJ1-3. TRBV21-1 constitutes a pseudogene. This CDR3 comprises 16 residues. The CDR3 region has the DNA TGTGCCAGCAGGATCCGGCTACAACACGCACGAAACACCATATATTTT. Translating gives CASRIRLQHARNTIYF.

The rearrangement joins TRBV29-1 to TRBJ2-3; 7 positions match TRBD2. The CDR3 covers 13 residues. The germline V gene encodes CDR1 SQVTM and CDR2 ANQGSEA. Trimming cost V 4 bases and J 6 bases; bases outside gene matches: 7. CDR3 protein: CSVGGGFEDTQYF. DNA of the CDR3: TGCAGCGTTGGGGGAGGGTTTGAGGATACGCAGTATTTT.

The chain has TRBV6-5 and TRBJ1-5; D possibly corresponds to TRBD1 (6 bases). The V and J ends lost 0 bases and 9 bases respectively, with 15 bases between them. The CDR3 covers 15 residues. Germline V gene data show CDR1 as MNHEY and CDR2 as SVGAGI. The CDR3: CASSYSGTSLWPQHF. CDR3 in DNA: TGTGCCAGCAGTTACTCAGGGACAAGCCTTTGGCCCCAGCATTTT.

CDR3 coding DNA: TGTGCCTGGAGCCCCCGCAGGACCAGGGGGCTCGGGGAGACCCAGTACTTC. Amino acids: CAWSPRRTRGLGETQYF. This chain connects TRBV30 to TRBJ2-5; 8 bases are shared with TRBD1. The CDR3 sequence is 17 residues long. The germline CDR1 and CDR2 sequences are GTSNPN and SVGIG (reference sequence). Trimming at V came to 3 bases and at J to 5 bases, leaving 17 bases not matched to a gene.

The rearrangement links TRBV10-3 to TRBJ2-5; TRBD1 is a possible D gene (6 bases). Germline lookup yields CDR1 ENHRY and CDR2 SYGVKD. V gave up 3 bases and J gave up 2 bases, with 13 bases separating them. This CDR3 has 15 amino acids. CDR3 loop: CAISDGTHKQETQYF. CDR3 nucleotide sequence: TGTGCCATCAGTGATGGGACACATAAACAAGAGACCCAGTACTTC.

For the CDR3, the DNA is TGTGCCAGCAGCTTATTCGGGACAAACTCCTACAATGAGCAGTTCTTC. It specifies CASSLFGTNSYNEQFF. The chain couples TRBV7-3 to TRBJ2-1; D might be TRBD1 (6 bases). This CDR3 is built from 16 residues. The germline V gene has CDR1 SGHTA and CDR2 FQGTGA. V was pared by 2 bases and J by 0 bases, with 11 bases between. The full variable domain, completed using reference TRBV7-3 and TRBJ2-1, is GAGVSQTPSNKVTEKGKYVELRCDPISGHTALYWYRQSLGQGPEFLIYFQGTGAADDSGLPNDRFFAVRPEGSVSTLKIQRTERGDSAVYLCASSLFGTNSYNEQFFGPGTRLTVL.